Presented here are 8 T cell receptor beta chains from one specimen sequenced in a study of blood T cell repertoires in COVID-19 (dated by TCRdb to about 2020). Receptor amplification or capture employed the immunoSEQ multiplex PCR assay. Entries here come from immuneACCESS through TCRdb and include only in-frame sequences with V and J called. Some clones fail to appear in such tables; in the studies checked, an unresolved V gene covers under half of the shortfall, and the cause of the remainder is unknown. The sample table holds some 260,000 clones, of which around 89% were seen once. The ten most abundant clones make up 0.99% of the sample. Specimen: peripheral blood. The receptors were sampled from a middle-aged woman who had recovered from COVID-19.

The chain uses TRBV3-1 (or the pseudogene TRBV3-2) and TRBJ2-7, with D tentatively TRBD2 (6 bases). The CDR3 totals 16 residues. Trimming pared 7 bases from V and 2 bases from J, leaving 21 bases between. From germline, CDR1 is LGHDT and CDR2 YNNKEL (reference sequence). The CDR3, as DNA: TGTGCCAGCACCACTGGGGGACCCTCGGGGGCCTACGAGCAGTACTTC. It translates to CASTTGGPSGAYEQYF.

This clone was picked up one time. The rearrangement uses TRBV7-9 and TRBJ1-3; D call uncertain. The CDR3 covers 15 residues. V was cut by 1 base and J by 0 bases, with 7 bases left in between. From germline, CDR1 is SEHNR and CDR2 FQNEAQ (reference sequence). CDR3 loop: CASSLVGRSGNTIYF. The DNA of the CDR3 is TGTGCCAGCAGCTTAGTTGGCCGCTCTGGAAACACCATATATTTT. Drawing the rest from reference TRBV7-9 and TRBJ1-3, the complete variable domain is DTGVSQNPRHKITKRGQNVTFRCDPISEHNRLYWYRQTLGQGPEFLTYFQNEAQLEKSRLLSDRFSAERPKGSFSTLEIQRTEQGDSAMYLCASSLVGRSGNTIYFGEGSWLTVV.

The chain links TRBV11-3 to TRBJ1-5; D is unresolved. CDR1 and CDR2 (germline): SGHNT, YENEEA. V lost 4 bases and J lost 9, with 13 bases in between. This CDR3 contains 13 residues. CDR3 coding DNA: TGTGCCAGCAGCTCCAGTGTTTCAGGGCCCCAGCATTTT. Translating gives CASSSSVSGPQHF.

This chain links TRBV24-1 with TRBJ2-4; 9 nucleotides align to TRBD2. The CDR3 contains 14 residues. From germline, CDR1 is KGHDR and CDR2 SFDVKD. V lost 9 bases and J lost 2; bases outside the gene matches: 4. The CDR3 coding sequence is TGTGCCACCGGACTAGCGATAACCAAAAACATTCAGTACTTC. Its protein is CATGLAITKNIQYF.

V gene TRBV30 combines with J gene TRBJ2-2; D possibly corresponds to TRBD2 (5 bases). The CDR3 is 15 amino acids. The germline CDR1 and CDR2 sequences are GTSNPN and SVGIG (reference sequence). The germline V and J ends were trimmed by 0 bases and 7 bases, with 15 bases remaining between them. In DNA form, the CDR3 reads TGTGCCTGGAGTGTACTCTTGTCCCGGGGCGGGGAGCTGTTTTTT. Translation: CAWSVLLSRGGELFF.

CDR3 in amino acids: CAWSSGSTEAFF. The DNA of the CDR3 is TGTGCCTGGAGTTCGGGGAGCACTGAAGCTTTCTTT. The chain joins TRBV30 to TRBJ1-1; D call uncertain. Germline CDR1 and CDR2: GTSNPN and SVGIG (reference sequence). Trimming took off 2 bases at V and 4 bases at J, with 8 bases between the two ends. The CDR3 loop spans 12 amino acids.

The chain has TRBV20-1 and TRBJ2-1, with 10 bases that match TRBD1. V gave up 3 bases and J gave up 13 bases; unmatched junction bases: 12. Germline CDR1 reads DFQATT; CDR2 reads SNEGSKA (reference sequence). The CDR3 length is 14 residues. CDR3 DNA: TGCAGTGCTAGTCGGGACAGGGGCCCGGATCCCCAGTTCTTC. Translating it yields CSASRDRGPDPQFF.

This rearrangement joins TRBV11-2 to TRBJ1-2; 8 nucleotides match TRBD1. After removal of 6 bases from V and 4 bases from J, the junction contained 4 bases not matched to a gene. Germline V gene sequence: CDR1 SGHAT, CDR2 FQNNGV. The CDR3 is made up of 13 amino acids. CDR3 in amino acids: CASRATGVYGYTF. CDR3 coding DNA: TGTGCCAGCAGGGCGACAGGGGTCTATGGCTACACCTTC.